This T cell receptor (beta chain) was retrieved from a study of spatial heterogeneity in lung cancer. CDR3 length equals 17 residues. V trimming: 0 bases; J trimming: 1 base; junction bases outside the gene matches: 7. Germline CDR1 reads MNHEY; CDR2 reads SMNVEV (reference sequence). In this sample, this clonotype is medium-sized. What it binds is unknown. Because the library targeted alpha chains, this beta chain is an off-target read whose size means little. TCRdb analysed the 5' RACE reads with MiXCR anew, one entry per CDR3 protein. The sample shows 4,000 or so distinct CDR3 sequences, around 9.4% of them seen only once. Study-wide findings and caveats: Tumor mutation counts were tracked by expanded intratumoral alpha and beta TCR counts.

Time point of the sample: sample taken at primary tumor resection. V usage is TRBV27 and J usage is TRBJ1-1; TRBD1 matches 8 bases. The sequences come from lung tumor tissue, collected at surgery. This clonotype was obtained from a male donor with early-stage non-small cell lung cancer. The CDR3 here is CASSLSLGTGTNTEAFF. Here the CDR3 DNA reads TGTGCCAGCAGTTTATCGCTAGGGACAGGCACGAACACTGAAGCTTTCTTT.